These T cell receptor beta chains were read from a single sample in a study of blood T cell repertoires in COVID-19. Produced via immunoSEQ multiplex PCR; TCRdb's table is partial and in-frame only. The data contain about 40,000 clones, 75% to 85% of them singletons. Sequenced input: peripheral blood. The receptors come from a man older than 75 with acute or convalescent COVID-19. Each CDR3 is given with its conserved first and last residue. The order of the fields is J gene, clone size, D gene, V gene, CDR3 protein, CDR3 DNA. D genes are given only for firm matches. The size of a clone is reported for some rows only, either as once, few or many, or as a class for expanded clones.

J: TRBJ2-1
size: .
D: .
V: TRBV28
CDR3: CASSLTASEVYNEQFF
DNA: TGTGCCAGCAGTTTAACGGCTAGCGAGGTCTACAATGAGCAGTTCTTC

J: TRBJ2-1
size: once
D: .
V: TRBV5-4
CDR3: CASSLRSSSYNEQFF
DNA: TGTGCCAGCAGCCTAAGATCGAGCTCCTACAATGAGCAGTTCTTC

J: TRBJ2-2
size: .
D: TRBD1
V: TRBV27
CDR3: CASSSYSGTGAGELFF
DNA: TGTGCCAGCAGTTCCTACTCCGGGACAGGGGCCGGGGAGCTGTTTTTT

J: TRBJ2-1
size: .
D: TRBD2
V: TRBV29-1
CDR3: CSVGKGTSGRNEQFF
DNA: TGCAGCGTTGGGAAGGGGACTAGCGGGAGAAATGAGCAGTTCTTC

J: TRBJ2-3
size: .
D: TRBD2
V: TRBV4-1
CDR3: CASSQGGLGVTDTQYF
DNA: TGCGCCAGCAGCCAGGGGGGGTTGGGGGTGACAGATACGCAGTATTTT

J: TRBJ1-2
size: .
D: TRBD1
V: TRBV7-3
CDR3: CASSPGTANYGYTF
DNA: TGTGCCAGCAGCCCCGGGACAGCTAACTATGGCTACACCTTC

J: TRBJ2-3
size: .
D: .
V: TRBV9
CDR3: CASTRDSHTDTQYF
DNA: TGTGCCAGCACCCGGGACTCGCACACAGATACGCAGTATTTT

J: TRBJ2-1
size: many
D: TRBD2
V: TRBV7-9
CDR3: CASSPGLAGAPHNEQFF
DNA: TGTGCCAGCAGCCCGGGACTAGCGGGGGCGCCTCACAATGAGCAGTTCTTC

J: TRBJ2-7
size: .
D: TRBD1
V: TRBV15
CDR3: CATSRGTGREQYF
DNA: TGCGCCACCAGCAGAGGGACAGGTCGCGAGCAGTACTTC

J: TRBJ2-1
size: .
D: TRBD2
V: TRBV10-3
CDR3: CAISELLAGGGGEQFF
DNA: TGTGCCATCAGTGAGTTGCTAGCGGGAGGTGGGGGTGAGCAGTTCTTC

J: TRBJ1-2
size: few
D: .
V: TRBV11-2
CDR3: CASRAANYGYTF
DNA: TGTGCCAGCCGCGCGGCTAACTATGGCTACACCTTC

J: TRBJ2-2
size: .
D: TRBD1
V: TRBV6-5
CDR3: CASTPGQVNTGELFF
DNA: TGTGCCAGCACCCCCGGACAGGTGAACACCGGGGAGCTGTTTTTT

J: TRBJ2-7
size: .
D: TRBD2
V: TRBV7-2
CDR3: CASSPYGGGTYEQYF
DNA: TGTGCCAGCAGCCCCTACGGCGGGGGGACCTACGAGCAGTACTTC

J: TRBJ1-1
size: .
D: .
V: TRBV5-1
CDR3: CASSLGRRSGPSTEAFF
DNA: TGCGCCAGCAGCCTCGGACGGCGGAGCGGGCCCTCAACTGAAGCTTTCTTT

J: TRBJ2-1
size: .
D: TRBD1
V: TRBV13
CDR3: CASSQAGTGDNEQFF
DNA: TGTGCCAGCAGCCAAGCCGGGACAGGCGACAATGAGCAGTTCTTC

J: TRBJ1-1
size: .
D: .
V: TRBV19
CDR3: CASRRGVDTEAFF
DNA: TGTGCCAGTAGAAGAGGCGTAGACACTGAAGCTTTCTTT

J: TRBJ1-1
size: .
D: .
V: TRBV4-1
CDR3: CASSQDRNTEAFF
DNA: TGCGCCAGCAGCCAGGACAGGAACACTGAAGCTTTCTTT

J: TRBJ2-3
size: once
D: .
V: TRBV3-1/TRBV3-2
CDR3: CASSQRQGGSTDTQYF
DNA: TGTGCCAGCAGCCAACGGCAGGGGGGTTCCACAGATACGCAGTATTTT

J: TRBJ2-1
size: .
D: TRBD2
V: TRBV19
CDR3: CASSMTSAQREFF
DNA: TGTGCCAGTAGTATGACTAGCGCTCAAAGGGAATTCTTC

J: TRBJ2-3
size: .
D: TRBD1
V: TRBV28
CDR3: CASTGADTQYF
DNA: TGTGCCAGTACAGGGGCGGATACGCAGTATTTT

J: TRBJ1-2
size: .
D: .
V: TRBV19
CDR3: CASSMTGRGYTF
DNA: TGTGCCAGTAGTATGACAGGACGTGGCTACACCTTC

J: TRBJ1-1
size: .
D: .
V: TRBV25-1
CDR3: CASSERKTANTEAFF
DNA: TGTGCCAGCAGTGAGAGGAAGACAGCGAACACTGAAGCTTTCTTT

J: TRBJ2-2
size: .
D: TRBD2
V: TRBV10-3
CDR3: CAISGTSGGSNTGELFF
DNA: TGTGCCATCAGTGGTACTAGCGGGGGGTCAAACACCGGGGAGCTGTTTTTT

J: TRBJ1-3
size: .
D: TRBD1
V: TRBV6-5
CDR3: CASSRAGGTGNTIYF
DNA: TGTGCCAGCAGTCGAGCAGGGGGAACTGGAAACACCATATATTTT